This T cell receptor beta chain was documented in a study of shared clonotypes between healthy human individuals. Study-wide points: Depth was large, yet rarefaction showed that sorted-subset sequencing was incomplete. Apart from blood, nothing was sampled; tissue repertoires likely differ.

Germline V gene lookup returns CDR1 GTSNPN and CDR2 SVGIG (reference sequence). CDR3 size: 15 residues. Germline trimming cut 2 bases from V and 4 bases from J; bases unmatched to any gene: 4. An assay was performed, and its level was deep. Using immunoSEQ multiplex PCR, the repertoire was profiled, and TCRdb retains in-frame clones only, with some absent. In the table there are millions of clones, around 96% of which are singletons. CD45RO-negative cells were positively selected for CCR7, leaving out terminally differentiated effector memory CD45RA+ cells. Those who donated were healthy HIV-negative adults, with no recent acute infections or vaccinations reported. Details on this clone: The antigen is unknown.

This TCR came from a man aged 18-30 years in good health. The sequencing input was naive CD8+ T cells sorted from blood. This chain joins TRBV30 and TRBJ2-1; 11 bases are shared with TRBD2. CDR3 coding DNA: TGTGCCTGGAGTTTGGGACTAGCGGAGTACAATGAGCAGTTCTTC. This translates into CAWSLGLAEYNEQFF.